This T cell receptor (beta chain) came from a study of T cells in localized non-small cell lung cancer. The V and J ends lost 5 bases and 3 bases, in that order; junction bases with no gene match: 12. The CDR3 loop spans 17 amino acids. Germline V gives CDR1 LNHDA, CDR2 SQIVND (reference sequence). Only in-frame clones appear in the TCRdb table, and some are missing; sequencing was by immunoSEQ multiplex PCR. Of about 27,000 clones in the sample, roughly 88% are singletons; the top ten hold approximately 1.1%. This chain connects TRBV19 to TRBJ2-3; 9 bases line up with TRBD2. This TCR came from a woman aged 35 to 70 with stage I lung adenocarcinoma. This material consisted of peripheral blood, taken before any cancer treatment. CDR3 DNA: TGTGCCAGTAGTCCGACCTCCCTAGCGGGGAAGACAGATACGCAGTATTTT. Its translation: CASSPTSLAGKTDTQYF. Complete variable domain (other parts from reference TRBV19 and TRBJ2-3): DGGITQSPKYLFRKEGQNVTLSCEQNLNHDAMYWYRQDPGQGLRLIYYSQIVNDFQKGDIAEGYSVSREKKESFPLTVTSAQKNPTAFYLCASSPTSLAGKTDTQYFGPGTRLTVL.